This TCR beta chain was recorded in a study of human T cells and chemical hapten exposure (dated by TCRdb to the early 2020s). Regarding the research as a whole: Libraries were combined into a pool for sequencing, and differences in TCR yield between samples came mainly from small differences in library volumes within the pool. This study followed changes in the peripheral blood TCR repertoire in vivo during primary and secondary sensitization of alopecia patients to the hapten diphenylcyclopropenone (DPC). From each blood RNA sample, both TCR alpha and TCR beta chains were sequenced.

Points on this clonotype: Its antigen is currently not known. No base quality information exists; no much larger clone differs at one position.

The time point label of this sample denotes: healthy volunteer bleed at 6 weeks. Total RNA was extracted from unfractionated whole blood that had been collected in Tempus Blood RNA tubes. Five healthy volunteers acted as controls for TCR sequencing and had blood drawn at day 0, 2 weeks and 6 weeks. The CDR3 starts with the cysteine, ends with the phenylalanine, and has 13 residues. The read is trimmed to its CDR3 DNA, 39 bases read in frame from base 1. The germline V gene provides CDR1 SQVTM and CDR2 ANQGSEA. Trimming removed 5 bases from V and 4 bases from J; the gene matches leave 7 bases unexplained. Summary of the overall study and its limitations: After repeated subsampling, the strength of the expansion versus patch-test correlation and the threshold at which it became significant changed. The number of TCRs above 1 in 1000 frequency did not change with DPC sensitization; there was no evidence of global repertoire structure alterations.

The library came from RACE. This sample was sequenced with a NextSeq 500. Library preparation attached unique molecular identifiers to individual cDNA molecules for quantitative, reproducible TCR counting. The study's processing was this. Samples had a median of about 96,000 TCRs, with a range from about 23,224 to 700,000. V, J and CDR3 annotation of the TCR reads was performed with the Decombinator software suite. To make PS versus PT1 abundance plots, every sample was subsampled to the same number of TCRs (28,000). TCRs were defined as expanded if absent before sensitization and observed at least eight times at the 2-week time point. Starting from the raw public reads, TCRdb applied fastp trimming at Q25, assembled clones with MiXCR and retained in-frame beta chains. Rows with a matching CDR3 protein are joined into one entry that keeps the most common DNA and genes. TCRdb, rather than the study authors, made the V and J calls. The sample profile shows 65,000 to 80,000 distinct CDR3 sequences; approximately 8.6% of them were found once. 1.5% of the sample is taken by the ten largest.

The chain employs TRBV29-1 and TRBJ1-1; 7 central bases correspond to TRBD1. This TCR came from a male donor in good health. Some clones in this sample may be carry-over from other donors' samples. The sample consisted of whole blood. CDR3 loop: CSVSASGGTEAFF. The DNA sequence is given as TGCAGCGTTTCCGCCTCAGGGGGCACTGAAGCTTTCTTT.